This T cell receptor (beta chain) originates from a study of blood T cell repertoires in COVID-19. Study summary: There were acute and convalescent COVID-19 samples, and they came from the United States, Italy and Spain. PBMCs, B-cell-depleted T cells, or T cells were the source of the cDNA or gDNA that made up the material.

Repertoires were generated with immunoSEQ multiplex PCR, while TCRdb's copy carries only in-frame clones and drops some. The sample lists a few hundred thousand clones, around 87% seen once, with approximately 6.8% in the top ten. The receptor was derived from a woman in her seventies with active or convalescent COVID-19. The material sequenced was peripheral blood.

The CDR3 bases are TGTGCCACCAGTGATGAACTAGCGGGGGGGCTTTCGACCGGGGAGCTGTTTTTT. Translation: CATSDELAGGLSTGELFF. The chain is built from TRBV24-1 and TRBJ2-2, with 13 bases that match TRBD2. This CDR3 comprises 18 residues. V was pared by 3 bases and J by 5 bases, with 8 bases of the junction left unmatched. CDR1 KGHDR and CDR2 SFDVKD come from the germline V gene.